Listed below are T cell receptor beta chains from one sample, sequenced in a study of post-analysis software for immune sequencing data. TCRdb re-derived calls from the PCR reads in MiXCR, one entry per CDR3 protein. Found here are over 700,000 distinct CDR3 sequences, roughly 27% of them singletons; the top ten hold roughly 0.53%. The sequenced material came from blood. The receptors derive from a girl aged 5 to 17 with multiple sclerosis. The CDR3 runs from the conserved cysteine through the conserved F or W. A D gene is named only where the DNA matches it firmly. Size values are once, few and many counts, or a class for expanded clones, and some rows have none.

CDR3: CASSSIGESYNEQFF
DNA: TGTGCCAGCAGCTCTATAGGGGAATCCTACAATGAGCAGTTCTTC
V: TRBV7-9
J: TRBJ2-1
D: .
size: .

CDR3: CSAATGYLPPEAFF
DNA: TGCAGTGCGGCGACAGGGTACCTTCCACCTGAAGCTTTCTTT
V: TRBV20-1
J: TRBJ1-1
D: TRBD1
size: .

CDR3: CASSRTAGQGNNEQFF
DNA: TGTGCCAGCAGCCGAACCGCGGGACAGGGAAACAATGAGCAGTTCTTC
V: TRBV11-2
J: TRBJ2-1
D: TRBD1
size: few

CDR3: CASAPQGAIDEQFF
DNA: TGTGCTAGTGCCCCACAGGGGGCGATCGATGAGCAGTTCTTC
V: TRBV12-5
J: TRBJ2-1
D: TRBD1
size: .

CDR3: CASSQELAGVTSSYNEQFF
DNA: TGCGCCAGCAGCCAAGAACTAGCGGGAGTAACTAGCTCCTACAATGAGCAGTTCTTC
V: TRBV4-1
J: TRBJ2-1
D: TRBD2
size: .

CDR3: CASSLEGGRYF
DNA: TGTGCCAGCAGCCTAGAGGGGGGCCGGTACTTC
V: TRBV7-9
J: TRBJ2-7
D: .
size: .

CDR3: CASSAGTGGLGANVLTF
DNA: TGTGCCAGCAGTGCCGGGACAGGGGGGTTGGGGGCCAACGTCCTGACTTTC
V: TRBV2
J: TRBJ2-6
D: TRBD1
size: .

CDR3: CATQPLTGFQPQHF
DNA: TGTGCCACCCAACCGTTGACAGGGTTTCAGCCCCAGCATTTT
V: TRBV6-4
J: TRBJ1-5
D: TRBD1
size: few

CDR3: CSARDRAGFSEQYF
DNA: TGCAGTGCTAGAGATCGCGCAGGGTTTAGTGAGCAGTACTTC
V: TRBV20-1
J: TRBJ2-5
D: .
size: .

CDR3: CASSRIRAGGLYNEQFF
DNA: TGTGCCAGCAGCCGTATCCGGGCAGGGGGTTTATACAATGAGCAGTTCTTC
V: TRBV12-3/TRBV12-4
J: TRBJ2-1
D: TRBD1
size: .

CDR3: CASSLGGRGRTEAFF
DNA: TGTGCCAGCAGCTTAGGAGGCAGGGGGCGAACTGAAGCTTTCTTT
V: TRBV7-9
J: TRBJ1-1
D: TRBD1
size: few

CDR3: CAGSYLIGAAYNEQFF
DNA: TGTGCCGGCAGTTACTTAATAGGGGCAGCCTACAATGAGCAGTTCTTC
V: TRBV6-6
J: TRBJ2-1
D: .
size: .

CDR3: CASSLVNRETAEQYF
DNA: TGTGCCAGCAGCTTAGTAAACAGGGAAACGGCGGAGCAGTACTTC
V: TRBV7-9
J: TRBJ2-5
D: .
size: few

CDR3: CASSPVRTGNTEAFF
DNA: TGTGCCAGCTCACCCGTCAGGACAGGGAACACTGAAGCTTTCTTT
V: TRBV18
J: TRBJ1-1
D: TRBD1
size: .

CDR3: CASSLGLQTSYEQYF
DNA: TGTGCCAGCAGCCTCGGCCTTCAGACCTCCTACGAGCAGTACTTC
V: TRBV3-1
J: TRBJ2-7
D: .
size: few

CDR3: CASSQYDRGGEQYF
DNA: TGCGCCAGCAGCCAATATGACAGGGGTGGCGAGCAGTACTTC
V: TRBV4-3
J: TRBJ2-7
D: TRBD1
size: .

CDR3: CSAGGTRDEQYF
DNA: TGCAGTGCTGGAGGGACTAGGGACGAGCAGTACTTC
V: TRBV20-1
J: TRBJ2-7
D: TRBD2
size: .

CDR3: CASSQDWASYNEQFF
DNA: TGTGCCAGCAGCCAAGATTGGGCCTCCTACAATGAGCAGTTCTTC
V: TRBV4-2
J: TRBJ2-1
D: .
size: .

CDR3: CASRPNLQGYDYTF
DNA: TGTGCCAGTAGGCCGAACCTCCAGGGCTATGACTACACCTTC
V: TRBV19
J: TRBJ1-2
D: .
size: .

CDR3: CASSPPGGDAKNIQYF
DNA: TGCGCCAGCAGCCCCCCCGGGGGGGACGCCAAAAACATTCAGTACTTC
V: TRBV4-1
J: TRBJ2-4
D: TRBD2
size: .

CDR3: CASSEGLSSYNEQFF
DNA: TGTGCCAGCAGTGAAGGGCTGAGCTCCTACAATGAGCAGTTCTTC
V: TRBV6-1
J: TRBJ2-1
D: .
size: few

CDR3: CASSSQGAGANVLTF
DNA: TGCGCCAGCAGCTCACAGGGAGCTGGGGCCAACGTCCTGACTTTC
V: TRBV5-1
J: TRBJ2-6
D: .
size: few

CDR3: CASSMGQNNEQFF
DNA: TGCGCCAGCAGCATGGGACAGAACAATGAGCAGTTCTTC
V: TRBV5-1
J: TRBJ2-1
D: TRBD1
size: few

CDR3: CASSLDEGGTLGYTF
DNA: TGTGCCAGCAGCTTAGACGAGGGCGGGACTCTGGGCTACACCTTC
V: TRBV11-2
J: TRBJ1-2
D: .
size: few

CDR3: CSAPAPDRPGGQYF
DNA: TGCAGTGCTCCCGCCCCGGACAGGCCGGGGGGGCAGTATTTT
V: TRBV20-1
J: TRBJ2-3
D: .
size: .

CDR3: CASSSGRVYEQYF
DNA: TGTGCCAGCAGTTCCGGACGGGTCTACGAGCAGTACTTC
V: TRBV28
J: TRBJ2-7
D: .
size: few

CDR3: CSARDLTGGETHYF
DNA: TGCAGTGCTAGAGATCTAACCGGGGGAGAGACCCACTACTTC
V: TRBV20-1
J: TRBJ2-5
D: .
size: .